This TCR beta chain comes out of a study of control samples from healthy donors and cancer patients. The table came from immunoSEQ multiplex PCR; TCRdb's copy has only in-frame clones and leaves some out. Among approximately 86,000 clones listed, over 65% were seen once. Germline values: CDR1 MNHEY, CDR2 SVGAGI. The CDR3 covers 15 residues. The ends were cut back, 7 bases at V and 3 bases at J, with 18 bases in the middle. Sequenced material: blood. The receptor was isolated from a middle-aged woman in good health. The V and J genes are TRBV6-5 and TRBJ1-1, with D possibly being TRBD1 (5 bases). The CDR3, as DNA: TGTGCCAGCACCGGGGCTGGGGGTCAGGACACTGAAGCTTTCTTT. Translation: CASTGAGGQDTEAFF.